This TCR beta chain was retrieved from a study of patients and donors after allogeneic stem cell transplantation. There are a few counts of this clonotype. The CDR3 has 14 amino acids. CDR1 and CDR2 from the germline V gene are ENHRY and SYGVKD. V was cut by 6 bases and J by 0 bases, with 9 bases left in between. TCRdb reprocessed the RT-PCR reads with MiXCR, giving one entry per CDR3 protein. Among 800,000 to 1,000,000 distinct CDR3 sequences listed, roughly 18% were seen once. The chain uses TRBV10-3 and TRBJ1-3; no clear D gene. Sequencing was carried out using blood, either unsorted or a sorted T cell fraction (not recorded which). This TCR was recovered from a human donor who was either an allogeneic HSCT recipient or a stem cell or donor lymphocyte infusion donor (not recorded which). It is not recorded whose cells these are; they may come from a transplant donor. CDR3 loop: CAIRHSSSGNTIYF. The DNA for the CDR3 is TGTGCCATCAGACATTCTAGCTCTGGAAACACCATATATTTT.